The 7 T cell receptor beta chains presented below share a single source sample, sequenced in a study of post-analysis software for immune sequencing data. Findings and limits, study-wide: TRBV5-6, TRBV5-1 and TRBV20-1 belonged to a set of roughly 5 TRBV segments that were more frequent in patients than controls.

The TCR beta cDNA libraries carried unique molecular identifiers. MiXCR, applied by TCRdb to the PCR reads, yields one record per CDR3 protein. The sample lists about 200,000 distinct CDR3 sequences, approximately 30% occurring once. Their antigens are not known. Specimen: blood. These TCRs come from a girl aged 2-17 years with multiple sclerosis.

This clonotype was detected ten times or more. The chain recombines TRBV20-1 with TRBJ1-2, with D tentatively TRBD1 (5 bases). Germline V gives CDR1 DFQATT, CDR2 SNEGSKA (reference sequence). The V gene lost 3 bases and the J gene lost 7 bases, with 18 bases spanning the gap. The CDR3 length is 14 residues. The CDR3 bases are TGCAGTGCTAGGGCCACTGGGGGAGGGAGTGGCTACACCTTC. Amino acid sequence: CSARATGGGSGYTF.

This clonotype was seen repeatedly, ten times or more. The chain is built from TRBV6-2 or TRBV6-3 and TRBJ2-1; D remains unclear. Germline V gives CDR1 MNHEY, CDR2 SVGEGT. Trimming took off 2 bases at V and 6 bases at J, with 8 bases between the two ends. This CDR3 has 13 amino acids. CDR3 in amino acids: CASSYPRANEQFF. The DNA for the CDR3 is TGTGCCAGCAGTTACCCCCGGGCCAATGAGCAGTTCTTC.

At least ten counts were recorded for this clonotype. V gene TRBV2 combines with J gene TRBJ2-1, with D possibly called TRBD1 or TRBD2 (6 bases each). CDR3 length: 13 amino acids. Germline assignment: CDR1 SNHLY and CDR2 FYNNEI. V lost 6 bases and J lost 9, with 15 bases in between. Here the CDR3 DNA reads TGTGCCAGCAGGGGACAACAGGGAGGTGAGCAGTTCTTC. It specifies CASRGQQGGEQFF.

J is TRBJ2-3 and V is TRBV20-1, with D tentatively TRBD1 or TRBD2 (6 bases each). The germline V and J ends were trimmed by 5 bases and 2 bases, with 20 bases remaining between them. CDR3 length equals 16 residues. The germline V gene encodes CDR1 DFQATT and CDR2 SNEGSKA (reference sequence). The CDR3 region has the DNA TGCAGTGCTGACTCTGACAAAGGGGGGTACACAGATACGCAGTATTTT. This translates into CSADSDKGGYTDTQYF.

This clonotype showed up many times. V and J are TRBV2 and TRBJ1-2; D is uncertain. The CDR3 is 13 residues long. CDR1 is SNHLY, CDR2 FYNNEI, per germline. Trimming removed 5 bases from V and 0 bases from J, with 7 bases in between. The CDR3 is CASSPGPNYGYTF. The DNA of the CDR3 is TGTGCCAGCAGTCCCGGACCTAACTATGGCTACACCTTC.

The chain links TRBV5-1 to TRBJ2-3; TRBD1 might be the D (6 bases). This CDR3 has 14 amino acids. The germline V gene has CDR1 SGHRS and CDR2 YFSETQ. V dropped 4 bases and J dropped 4 bases, with 13 bases sitting between them. In DNA form, the CDR3 reads TGCGCCAGCAGCAGCGGACAGACGTCAGATACGCAGTATTTT. It translates to CASSSGQTSDTQYF.

This clonotype has a count of ten or more. The chain carries TRBV6-1 and TRBJ2-7, with D possibly TRBD1 on 5 matching bases. The CDR3 has 16 residues. From germline, CDR1 is MNHNS and CDR2 SASEGT. V gave up 1 base and J gave up 6 bases, with 19 bases separating them. The CDR3 region has the DNA TGTGCCAGCAGTGAAGGGCAAGCCAGGGTGTGGGCCGAGCAGTACTTC. As protein: CASSEGQARVWAEQYF.